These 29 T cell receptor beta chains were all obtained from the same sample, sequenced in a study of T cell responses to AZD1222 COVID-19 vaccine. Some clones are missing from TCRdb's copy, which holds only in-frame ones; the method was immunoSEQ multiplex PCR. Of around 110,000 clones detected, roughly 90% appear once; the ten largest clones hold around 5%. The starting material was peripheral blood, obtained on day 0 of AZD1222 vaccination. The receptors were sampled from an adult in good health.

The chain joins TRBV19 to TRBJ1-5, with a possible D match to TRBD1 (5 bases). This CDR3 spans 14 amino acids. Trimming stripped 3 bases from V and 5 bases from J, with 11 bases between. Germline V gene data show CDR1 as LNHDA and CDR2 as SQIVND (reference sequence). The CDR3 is CASSISGRDQPQHF. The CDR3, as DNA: TGTGCCAGTAGTATTAGCGGCAGGGATCAGCCCCAGCATTTT.

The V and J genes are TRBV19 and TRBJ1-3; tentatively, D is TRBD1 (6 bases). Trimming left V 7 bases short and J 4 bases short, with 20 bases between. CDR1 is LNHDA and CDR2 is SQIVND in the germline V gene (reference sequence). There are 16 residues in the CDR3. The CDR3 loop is CASNPGTLGLGNTIYF. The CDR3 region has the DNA TGTGCCAGTAACCCCGGGACATTAGGCTTAGGAAACACCATATATTTT.

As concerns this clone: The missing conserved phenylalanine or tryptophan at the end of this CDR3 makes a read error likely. The CDR3 nucleotides are TGTGCCAGCAGCCAACTGGGCGTGAACTATGGCTACACCCTC. This encodes CASSQLGVNYGYTL. This rearrangement joins TRBV6-5 to TRBJ1-2, with no clear D. Germline CDR1 is MNHEY and CDR2 is SVGAGI. V shed 6 bases and J shed 2 bases, with 13 bases lying between them. This CDR3 contains 14 residues.

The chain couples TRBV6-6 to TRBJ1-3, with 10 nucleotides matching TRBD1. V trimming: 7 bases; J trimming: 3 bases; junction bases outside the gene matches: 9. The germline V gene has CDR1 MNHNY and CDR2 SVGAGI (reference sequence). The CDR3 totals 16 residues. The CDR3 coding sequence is TGTGCCAGCACCTTGAGACAGGGGGCAAGTGGAAACACCATATATTTT. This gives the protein CASTLRQGASGNTIYF.

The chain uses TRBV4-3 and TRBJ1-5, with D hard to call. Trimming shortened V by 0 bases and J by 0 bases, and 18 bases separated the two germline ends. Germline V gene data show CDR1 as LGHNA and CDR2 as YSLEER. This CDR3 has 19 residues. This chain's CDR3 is CASSQEKWPILYSNQPQHF. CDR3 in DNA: TGCGCCAGCAGCCAAGAAAAGTGGCCGATATTATATAGCAATCAGCCCCAGCATTTT.

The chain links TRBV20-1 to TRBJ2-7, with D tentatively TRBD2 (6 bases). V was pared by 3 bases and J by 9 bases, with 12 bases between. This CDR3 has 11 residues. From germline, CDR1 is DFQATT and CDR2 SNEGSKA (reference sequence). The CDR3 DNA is TGCAGTGCTAGTTCCGGGGGAGGGCAGTACTTC. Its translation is CSASSGGGQYF.

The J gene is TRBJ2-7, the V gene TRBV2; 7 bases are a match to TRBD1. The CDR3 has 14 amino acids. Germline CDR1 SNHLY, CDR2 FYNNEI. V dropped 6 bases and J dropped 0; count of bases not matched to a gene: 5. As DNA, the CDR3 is TGTGCCAGCAGACCGGGACAGAGCTCCTACGAGCAGTACTTC. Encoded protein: CASRPGQSSYEQYF.

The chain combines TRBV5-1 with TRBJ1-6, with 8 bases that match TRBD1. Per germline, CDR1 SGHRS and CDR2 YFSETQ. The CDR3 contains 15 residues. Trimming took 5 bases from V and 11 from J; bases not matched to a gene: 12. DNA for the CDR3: TGCGCCAGCAGGGACAGGGCGCCGGGGGTGACACCCCTCCACTTT. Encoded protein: CASRDRAPGVTPLHF.

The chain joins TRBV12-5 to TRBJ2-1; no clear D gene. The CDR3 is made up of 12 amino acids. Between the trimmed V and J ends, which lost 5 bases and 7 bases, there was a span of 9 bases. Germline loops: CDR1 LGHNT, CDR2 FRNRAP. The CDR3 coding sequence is TGTGCTAGTGGTACCCTCACAAATGAGCAGTTCTTC. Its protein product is CASGTLTNEQFF.

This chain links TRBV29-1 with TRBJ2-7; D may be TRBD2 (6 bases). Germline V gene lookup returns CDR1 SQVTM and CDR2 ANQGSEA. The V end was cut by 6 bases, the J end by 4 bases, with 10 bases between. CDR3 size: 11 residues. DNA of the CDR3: TGCAGCGTCGTTAGCGGTTACGAGCAGTACTTC. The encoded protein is CSVVSGYEQYF.

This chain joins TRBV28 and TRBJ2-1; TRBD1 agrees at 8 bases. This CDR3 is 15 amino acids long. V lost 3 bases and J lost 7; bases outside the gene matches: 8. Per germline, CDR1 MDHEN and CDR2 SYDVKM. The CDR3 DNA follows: TGTGCCAGCAGTTTTCCCGGACAGGGCATGAATGAGCAGTTCTTC. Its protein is CASSFPGQGMNEQFF.

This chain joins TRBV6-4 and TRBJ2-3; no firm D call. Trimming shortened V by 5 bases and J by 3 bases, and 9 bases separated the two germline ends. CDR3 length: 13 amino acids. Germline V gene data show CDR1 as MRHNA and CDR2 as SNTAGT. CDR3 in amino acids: CASSPQGTDTQYF. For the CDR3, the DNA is TGTGCCAGCAGTCCGCAAGGGACAGATACGCAGTATTTT.

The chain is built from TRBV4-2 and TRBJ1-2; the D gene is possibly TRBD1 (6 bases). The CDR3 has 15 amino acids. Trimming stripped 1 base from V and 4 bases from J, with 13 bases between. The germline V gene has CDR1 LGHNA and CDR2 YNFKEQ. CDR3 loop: CASSQGPPDSYGYTF. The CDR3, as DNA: TGTGCCAGCAGCCAAGGCCCGCCGGACAGCTATGGCTACACCTTC.

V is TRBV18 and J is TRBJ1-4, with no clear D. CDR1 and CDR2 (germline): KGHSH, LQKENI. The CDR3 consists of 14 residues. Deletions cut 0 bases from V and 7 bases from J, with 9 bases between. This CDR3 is CASSPPGGSEKLFF. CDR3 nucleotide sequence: TGTGCCAGCTCACCACCCGGAGGGAGTGAAAAACTGTTTTTT.

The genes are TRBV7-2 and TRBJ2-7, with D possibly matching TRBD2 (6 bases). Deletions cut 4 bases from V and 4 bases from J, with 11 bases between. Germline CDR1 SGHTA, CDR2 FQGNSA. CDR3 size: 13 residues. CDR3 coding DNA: TGTGCCAGCAGCTCGACTAGGAGATACGAGCAGTACTTC. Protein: CASSSTRRYEQYF.

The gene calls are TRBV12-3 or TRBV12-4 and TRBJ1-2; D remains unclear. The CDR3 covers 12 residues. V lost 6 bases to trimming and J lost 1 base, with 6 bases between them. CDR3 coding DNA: TGTGCCAGCAGCAACAGTAACTATGGCTACACCTTC. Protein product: CASSNSNYGYTF.

Here the CDR3 reads CASSLGGDGRYTF. CDR3 coding DNA: TGTGCCAGCAGCTTAGGGGGCGACGGCCGCTACACCTTC. The V gene is TRBV5-6, the J gene TRBJ1-2; 7 nucleotides line up with TRBD1. Per germline, CDR1 SGHDT and CDR2 YYEEEE. V lost 2 bases and J lost 9; bases outside the gene matches: 7. The CDR3 runs to 13 residues.

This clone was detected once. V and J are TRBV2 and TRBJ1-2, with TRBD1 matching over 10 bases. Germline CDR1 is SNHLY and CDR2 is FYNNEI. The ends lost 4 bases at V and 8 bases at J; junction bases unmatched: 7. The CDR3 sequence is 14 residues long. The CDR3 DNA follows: TGTGCCAGCAGTGGCGCGGGACAGGGGTTCGGCTACACCTTC. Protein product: CASSGAGQGFGYTF.

CDR3 coding DNA: TGTGCCAGCAGCCTAAGTCAGGGCACCATATATTTT. It codes for CASSLSQGTIYF. This sequence joins TRBV7-8 and TRBJ1-3; weak D call: TRBD1 (5 bases). The CDR3 consists of 12 residues. Germline V CDR1 and CDR2: SGHVS, FQNEAQ. V lost 5 bases and J lost 9, with 11 bases in between.

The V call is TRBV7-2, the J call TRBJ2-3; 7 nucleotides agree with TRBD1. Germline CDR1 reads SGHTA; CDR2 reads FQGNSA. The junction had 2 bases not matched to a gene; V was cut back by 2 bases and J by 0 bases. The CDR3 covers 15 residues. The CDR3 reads CASSLWTGSTDTQYF. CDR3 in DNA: TGTGCCAGCAGCTTATGGACAGGTAGCACAGATACGCAGTATTTT.

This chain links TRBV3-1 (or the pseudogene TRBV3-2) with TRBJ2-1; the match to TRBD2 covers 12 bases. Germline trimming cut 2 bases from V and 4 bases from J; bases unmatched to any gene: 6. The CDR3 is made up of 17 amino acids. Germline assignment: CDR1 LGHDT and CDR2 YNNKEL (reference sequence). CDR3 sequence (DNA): TGTGCCAGCAGCCAACTAGCGGGAGGGCCCCGGTACAATGAGCAGTTCTTC. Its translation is CASSQLAGGPRYNEQFF.

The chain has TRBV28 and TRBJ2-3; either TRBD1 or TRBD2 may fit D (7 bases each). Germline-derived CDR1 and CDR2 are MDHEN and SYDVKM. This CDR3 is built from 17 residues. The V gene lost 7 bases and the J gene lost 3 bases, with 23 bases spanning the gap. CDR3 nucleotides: TGTGCCAGCAAAAGAGGGGGCGCGACGGGAGGTACAGATACGCAGTATTTT. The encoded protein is CASKRGGATGGTDTQYF. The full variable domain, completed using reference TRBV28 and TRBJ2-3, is DVKVTQSSRYLVKRTGEKVFLECVQDMDHENMFWYRQDPGLGLRLIYFSYDVKMKEKGDIPEGYSVSREKKERFSLILESASTNQTSMYLCASKRGGATGGTDTQYFGPGTRLTVL.

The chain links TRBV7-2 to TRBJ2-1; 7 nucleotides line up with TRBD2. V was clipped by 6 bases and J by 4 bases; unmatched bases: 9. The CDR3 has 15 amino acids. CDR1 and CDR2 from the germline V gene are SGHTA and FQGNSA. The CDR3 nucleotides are TGTGCCAGCAGTTTCCCCGGACTAGAGTACAATGAGCAGTTCTTC. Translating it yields CASSFPGLEYNEQFF.

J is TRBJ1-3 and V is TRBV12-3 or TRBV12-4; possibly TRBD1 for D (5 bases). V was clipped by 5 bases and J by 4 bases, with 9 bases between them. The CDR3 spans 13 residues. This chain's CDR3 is CASSLRTGNTIYF. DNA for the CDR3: TGTGCCAGCAGTCTTCGGACAGGAAACACCATATATTTT.

CDR3 loop: CATQPGTGVGNTIYF. The CDR3 DNA is TGTGCCACCCAACCCGGGACAGGGGTTGGAAACACCATATATTTT. The chain combines TRBV19 with TRBJ1-3, with TRBD1 matching 10 bases. This CDR3 contains 15 residues. The V gene's germline CDR1 is LNHDA and CDR2 SQIVND (reference sequence). V shed 10 bases, J shed 3 bases, and the junction held 9 bases outside the gene matches.

In DNA form, the CDR3 reads TGTGCCAGCAGCCCGCGGACTAGCGCAGATACGCAGTATTTT. Translating gives CASSPRTSADTQYF. This rearrangement joins TRBV7-2 to TRBJ2-3, with 9 bases aligning to TRBD2. CDR1 is SGHTA, CDR2 FQGNSA, per germline. The CDR3 extends over 14 amino acids. With 5 bases clipped from V and 4 bases from J, the junction kept 4 bases outside the gene matches.

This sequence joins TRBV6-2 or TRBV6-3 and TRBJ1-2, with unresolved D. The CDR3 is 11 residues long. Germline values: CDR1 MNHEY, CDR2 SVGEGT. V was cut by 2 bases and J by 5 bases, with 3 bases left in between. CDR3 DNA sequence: TGTGCCAGCAGTTACCCATATGGCTACACCTTC. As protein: CASSYPYGYTF.

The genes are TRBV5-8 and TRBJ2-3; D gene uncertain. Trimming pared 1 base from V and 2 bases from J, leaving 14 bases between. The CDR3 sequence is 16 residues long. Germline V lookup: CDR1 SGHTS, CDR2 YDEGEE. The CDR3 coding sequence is TGTGCCAGCAGCTTGTCATTAACAGACTTCACAGATACGCAGTATTTT. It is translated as CASSLSLTDFTDTQYF.

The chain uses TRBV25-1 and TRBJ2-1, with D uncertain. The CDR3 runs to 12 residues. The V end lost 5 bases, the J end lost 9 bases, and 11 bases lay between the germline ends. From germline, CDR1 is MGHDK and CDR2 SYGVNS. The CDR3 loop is CASSCGGVEQFF. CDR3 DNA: TGTGCCAGCAGTTGCGGTGGGGTTGAGCAGTTCTTC.